Presented here are 12 T cell receptor beta chains from one specimen sequenced in a study of cytomegalovirus exposure and HLA in healthy donors. With 60 Vbeta and 13 Jbeta primers, the PCR was carried out. Assay: immunoSEQ multiplex PCR; the TCRdb copy retains only in-frame clones and omits some. Of over 150,000 clones listed, about 81% were seen once; the top ten hold 0.9% to 1%. Source material: PBMCs. These receptors all stem from a girl aged 2 to 10 in good health and CMV-seropositive.

The V call is TRBV2, the J call TRBJ2-3; 10 bases are a match to TRBD2. From germline, CDR1 is SNHLY and CDR2 FYNNEI. The CDR3 contains 16 residues. The junction had 7 bases not matched to a gene; V was cut back by 3 bases and J by 4 bases. DNA for the CDR3: TGTGCCAGCAGTGACCCGGTAGCGGGAGGAGCAGATACGCAGTATTTT. Translated: CASSDPVAGGADTQYF.

The chain couples TRBV30 to TRBJ1-1; the match to TRBD1 covers 7 bases. Trimming cost V 5 bases and J 5 bases; bases outside gene matches: 17. CDR1 is GTSNPN, CDR2 SVGIG, per germline (reference sequence). CDR3 length: 16 residues. The CDR3 DNA is TGTGCCTGGTGGAGAGACGGGACAGTCCGGCAGACTGAAGCTTTCTTT. Protein sequence: CAWWRDGTVRQTEAFF.

The genes are TRBV2 and TRBJ1-2, with D unclear. The length of the CDR3 is 13 residues. V lost 6 bases and J 5 bases, leaving 13 bases between the germline ends. Germline V gene data show CDR1 as SNHLY and CDR2 as FYNNEI. The CDR3 nucleotides are TGTGCCAGCAGGCCCGAGGGCGATTATGGCTACACCTTC. The encoded protein is CASRPEGDYGYTF.

This chain links TRBV19 with TRBJ2-7; 7 bases fit TRBD2. Trimming at V came to 0 bases and at J to 3 bases, leaving 5 bases not matched to a gene. Looked up from germline, CDR1 is LNHDA and CDR2 is SQIVND (reference sequence). The CDR3 runs to 15 residues. Written as DNA, the CDR3 is TGTGCCAGTAGTATAGAAGGAGCTAGCGGCTACGAGCAGTACTTC. Amino acid sequence: CASSIEGASGYEQYF.

In DNA, the CDR3 is TGCGCCAGCAGCTTGGGGACAGGGGTGTTTACTGAAGCTTTCTTT. Translating gives CASSLGTGVFTEAFF. This chain joins TRBV4-1 and TRBJ1-1, with 10 bases lining up with TRBD1. V shed 5 bases, J shed 5 bases, and the junction held 8 bases outside the gene matches. CDR3 length: 15 amino acids. Germline V gene lookup returns CDR1 MGHRA and CDR2 YSYEKL.

V and J are TRBV25-1 and TRBJ1-4; D possibly corresponds to TRBD1 (6 bases). The germline gives CDR1 MGHDK, CDR2 SYGVNS. The CDR3 loop spans 14 amino acids. The V and J ends lost 3 bases and 8 bases respectively, with 13 bases between them. The CDR3 coding sequence is TGTGCCAGCAGTGAGCGGGGGGGCGCGGAAAAACTGTTTTTT. It yields the protein CASSERGGAEKLFF.

This chain joins TRBV28 and TRBJ1-5; maybe TRBD1 (6 bases). V was clipped by 5 bases and J by 5 bases, with 16 bases between them. The CDR3 has 15 amino acids. The V gene's germline CDR1 is MDHEN and CDR2 SYDVKM. CDR3 sequence (DNA): TGTGCCAGCAGTCGGTTAGGGGGGGGCGATCAGCCCCAGCATTTT. Its translation: CASSRLGGGDQPQHF.

This clone was counted many times. The chain links TRBV19 to TRBJ2-1; 8 bases line up with TRBD2. The CDR3 consists of 10 residues. The trim removed 9 bases at V and 15 bases at J, leaving 7 bases unmatched. Per germline, CDR1 LNHDA and CDR2 SQIVND (reference sequence). The chain's CDR3 is CASLGLGWFF. The CDR3 DNA reads TGTGCCAGCCTGGGACTAGGTTGGTTCTTC.

The V call is TRBV5-4, the J call TRBJ1-2; TRBD1 is a possible D gene (5 bases). The CDR3 contains 13 residues. Germline V gene sequence: CDR1 SGHNT, CDR2 YYREEE (reference sequence). V lost 4 bases and J lost 8, with 15 bases in between. This CDR3 is CASSGGGIGGYTF. CDR3 DNA sequence: TGTGCCAGCAGCGGCGGGGGGATTGGGGGCTACACCTTC. Based on the CDR3 plus reference TRBV5-4 and TRBJ1-2, the full variable domain is ETGVTQSPTHLIKTRGQQVTLRCSSQSGHNTVSWYQQALGQGPQFIFQYYREEENGRGNFPPRFSGLQFPNYSSELNVNALELDDSALYLCASSGGGIGGYTFGSGTRLTVV.

The chain's CDR3 is CATSRGRTGSLISGANVLTF. Written as DNA, the CDR3 is TGTGCCACCAGCAGAGGGAGAACAGGGTCCCTGATCTCTGGGGCCAACGTCCTGACTTTC. The chain links TRBV15 to TRBJ2-6; D is perhaps TRBD1 (6 bases). This CDR3 spans 20 amino acids. Per germline, CDR1 LNHNV and CDR2 YYDKDF (reference sequence). V lost 1 base and J 0 bases, leaving 19 bases between the germline ends.

The chain is built from TRBV10-2 and TRBJ1-5; D is unresolved. CDR3 length: 15 residues. Looked up from germline, CDR1 is WSHSY and CDR2 is SAAADI. Between the trimmed V and J ends, which lost 6 bases and 3 bases, there was a span of 15 bases. The CDR3 is CASRRGNNVNQPQHF. The CDR3 DNA reads TGCGCCAGCAGGAGAGGGAATAATGTCAATCAGCCCCAGCATTTT.

This rearrangement joins TRBV4-1 to TRBJ2-7, with 11 positions matching TRBD2. The CDR3 extends over 15 amino acids. Per the germline V gene, CDR1 is MGHRA and CDR2 is YSYEKL. Trimming took 5 bases from V and 6 from J; bases not matched to a gene: 9. The CDR3 region has the DNA TGCGCCAGCAGCGATCAAGTAGCGGGAGGGCGCGAGCAGTACTTC. Amino acid sequence: CASSDQVAGGREQYF.